Below, 27 T cell receptor beta chains from the same sample are listed, as sequenced in a study of OX40 agonist ivuxolimab in advanced cancers. The table came from immunoSEQ multiplex PCR; TCRdb's copy has only in-frame clones and leaves some out. The sample holds tens of thousands of clones, around 87% seen once. The sample in question was CD4+ or CD8+ T cells sorted from blood, obtained in a trial of the OX40 agonist ivuxolimab. All receptors derive from an adult with an advanced solid tumor such as melanoma, head and neck, liver or kidney cancer.

The chain couples TRBV2 to TRBJ2-7; D uncertain. The CDR3 runs to 10 residues. Trimming shortened V by 6 bases and J by 3 bases, and 3 bases separated the two germline ends. The germline gives CDR1 SNHLY, CDR2 FYNNEI. The chain's CDR3 is CASSYYEQYF. The CDR3 region has the DNA TGTGCCAGCAGCTACTACGAGCAGTACTTC.

The chain has TRBV2 and TRBJ2-1, with 7 positions matching TRBD2. The CDR3 covers 14 residues. V lost 1 base, J lost 9 bases, and 6 bases stayed unmatched. Germline V gene sequence: CDR1 SNHLY, CDR2 FYNNEI. The DNA for the CDR3 is TGTGCCAGCAGTGAAGGACTAGCAAGACCTGAGCAGTTCTTC. Its protein is CASSEGLARPEQFF.

J is TRBJ2-2 and V is TRBV4-1; 11 positions match TRBD2. This CDR3 is built from 17 residues. CDR1 is MGHRA and CDR2 is YSYEKL in the germline V gene. With V trimmed by 2 bases and J by 8 bases, 10 bases remained unmatched. The CDR3 bases are TGCGCCAGCAGCCAATTTCATACGGCTAGCGGGAGGGGGGAGCTGTTTTTT. Translated, it gives CASSQFHTASGRGELFF.

The rearrangement links TRBV10-1 to TRBJ2-3; TRBD2 aligns across 8 bases. With V trimmed by 3 bases and J by 5 bases, 10 bases remained unmatched. Per germline, CDR1 WNHNN and CDR2 SYGVQD (reference sequence). The CDR3 consists of 16 residues. The CDR3 spells CASSDPLAGLGDTQYF. In nucleotides, the CDR3 is TGCGCCAGCAGTGATCCTCTAGCGGGTCTAGGAGATACGCAGTATTTT.

The chain joins TRBV11-2 to TRBJ2-2, with 15 bases fitting TRBD2. The CDR3 loop spans 19 amino acids. Germline assignment: CDR1 SGHAT and CDR2 FQNNGV. J gave up 4 bases and V 3 bases, and 9 bases lay outside the gene matches. CDR3 loop: CASSFRGLAGGPSTGELFF. The CDR3 DNA reads as TGTGCCAGCAGCTTCCGAGGACTAGCGGGAGGGCCGTCCACCGGGGAGCTGTTTTTT.

V gene TRBV7-9 combines with J gene TRBJ1-3; 7 nucleotides match TRBD1. This CDR3 is built from 15 residues. CDR1 is SEHNR and CDR2 is FQNEAQ in the germline V gene (reference sequence). Trimming removed 4 bases from V and 1 base from J; junction bases left unmatched: 4. In DNA form, the CDR3 reads TGTGCCAGCAGCTCTGGACAGGCATCTGGAAACACCATATATTTT. Translation: CASSSGQASGNTIYF.

The chain couples TRBV9 to TRBJ2-5; D remains ambiguous. The end of the DNA is better explained by TRBJ2-7, so the J call may be wrong. Germline assignment: CDR1 SGDLS and CDR2 YYNGEE. There are 15 residues in the CDR3. The CDR3 DNA reads as TGTGCCAGCAGCGTGACTGGCCAGCACTACTACGAGCAGTACTTC. The encoded protein is CASSVTGQHYYEQYF.

The V and J genes are TRBV9 and TRBJ2-7; unclear D gene. With 0 bases removed from V and 5 bases from J, the gap between germline ends came to 12 bases. Germline lookup yields CDR1 SGDLS and CDR2 YYNGEE. The CDR3 loop spans 14 amino acids. The CDR3 is CASSVGLGRDEQYF. The CDR3 DNA reads TGTGCCAGCAGCGTAGGTCTTGGTAGGGACGAGCAGTACTTC.

The chain has TRBV27 and TRBJ2-2, with 12 bases that match TRBD2. V gave up 5 bases and J gave up 5 bases; unmatched junction bases: 12. This CDR3 is 18 amino acids long. Per the germline V gene, CDR1 is MNHEY and CDR2 is SMNVEV (reference sequence). The CDR3, as DNA: TGTGCCAGCAGTCCATCGAGGGCTAGCGGGAGGGGAACCGGGGAGCTGTTTTTT. Translated, it gives CASSPSRASGRGTGELFF.

The gene calls are TRBV2 and TRBJ2-1; 10 nucleotides match TRBD2. Germline V gene sequence: CDR1 SNHLY, CDR2 FYNNEI. The junction had 8 bases not matched to a gene; V was cut back by 6 bases and J by 6 bases. The CDR3 runs 15 residues. CDR3: CASRGLAGARNEQFF. DNA of the CDR3: TGTGCCAGCAGAGGGCTAGCGGGAGCGCGCAATGAGCAGTTCTTC.

The V and J genes are TRBV18 and TRBJ2-3; 12 bases match TRBD2. The CDR3 is 15 residues long. CDR1 and CDR2 (germline): KGHSH, LQKENI. V trimming: 4 bases; J trimming: 4 bases; junction bases outside the gene matches: 3. The DNA for the CDR3 is TGTGCCAGCTCACGACTAGCGGGGGAATCAGATACGCAGTATTTT. Protein product: CASSRLAGESDTQYF.

V gene TRBV6-5 combines with J gene TRBJ2-7; TRBD1 matches 8 bases. This CDR3 is 16 amino acids long. Trimming cost V 0 bases and J 6 bases; bases outside gene matches: 10. CDR1 and CDR2 from the germline V gene are MNHEY and SVGAGI. The CDR3 sequence is CASSYSPRGPVGEQYF. The CDR3 DNA reads as TGTGCCAGCAGTTACTCGCCCAGGGGGCCGGTCGGCGAGCAGTACTTC.

This clone was seen more than once but under ten times. Distinct nucleotide sequences in the sample also encode this CDR3. The chain uses TRBV9 and TRBJ1-1; the D gene is possibly TRBD1 (5 bases). V was cut by 0 bases and J by 3 bases, with 9 bases left in between. The CDR3 length is 14 residues. Germline V lookup: CDR1 SGDLS, CDR2 YYNGEE. The CDR3 is CASSVEGRDTEAFF. DNA of the CDR3: TGTGCCAGCAGCGTAGAGGGCAGGGACACTGAAGCTTTCTTT.

The V and J genes are TRBV5-1 and TRBJ2-5; TRBD1 matches at 11 bases. The V gene end was trimmed by 3 bases and the J gene end by 1 base; junction bases not matched to a gene: 5. The CDR3 sequence is 16 residues long. Germline CDR1 reads SGHRS; CDR2 reads YFSETQ. CDR3 DNA sequence: TGCGCCAGCAGCTCCGGGACAGGGGGACTCCAAGAGACCCAGTACTTC. This translates into CASSSGTGGLQETQYF.

This chain connects TRBV19 to TRBJ1-4, with D possibly being TRBD1 (5 bases). Germline CDR1 LNHDA, CDR2 SQIVND (reference sequence). The CDR3 loop spans 15 amino acids. The V end lost 5 bases, the J end lost 1 base, and 11 bases lay between the germline ends. CDR3: CASSFRDGTNEKLFF. The CDR3 coding sequence is TGTGCCAGTAGTTTCCGGGACGGAACTAATGAAAAACTGTTTTTT.

The chain is built from TRBV7-3 and TRBJ2-1; 9 bases are shared with TRBD1. This CDR3 has 15 amino acids. The V gene end was trimmed by 3 bases and the J gene end by 4 bases; junction bases not matched to a gene: 4. Germline CDR1 and CDR2: SGHTA and FQGTGA. CDR3 DNA: TGTGCCAGCAGCTTGGGACAGGGAAGTTACAATGAGCAGTTCTTC. Amino acids: CASSLGQGSYNEQFF.

The chain carries TRBV2 and TRBJ2-5; the D is unclear. The V gene lost 3 bases and the J gene lost 0 bases, with 8 bases spanning the gap. The CDR3 totals 14 residues. Germline CDR1 SNHLY, CDR2 FYNNEI. The CDR3: CASSDTDHQETQYF. The CDR3 DNA follows: TGTGCCAGCAGTGATACCGACCACCAAGAGACCCAGTACTTC.

V and J are TRBV28 and TRBJ2-1; unclear D gene. CDR1 is MDHEN, CDR2 SYDVKM, per germline. The germline V and J ends were trimmed by 8 bases and 3 bases, with 8 bases remaining between them. This CDR3 has 12 amino acids. DNA of the CDR3: TGTGCCAGCGCTTACAGCTACAATGAGCAGTTCTTC. This sequence encodes CASAYSYNEQFF.

V is TRBV5-1 and J is TRBJ2-3; 9 positions match TRBD2. CDR3 size: 15 residues. The V gene's germline CDR1 is SGHRS and CDR2 YFSETQ. The ends lost 4 bases at V and 1 base at J; junction bases unmatched: 4. The CDR3 bases are TGCGCCAGCAGCAGAGCGGGGGGACGCACAGATACGCAGTATTTT. It yields the protein CASSRAGGRTDTQYF.

This chain joins TRBV19 and TRBJ1-1; D unclear. V was clipped by 1 base and J by 0 bases, with 9 bases between them. The CDR3 is 15 amino acids. Germline V lookup: CDR1 LNHDA, CDR2 SQIVND (reference sequence). The CDR3: CASSIASALNTEAFF. For the CDR3, the DNA is TGTGCCAGTAGTATAGCATCAGCCCTGAACACTGAAGCTTTCTTT.

This clone was found once. This chain uses TRBV18 with TRBJ2-3; 7 nucleotides agree with TRBD2. Unmatched junction bases numbered 2, after V lost 6 bases and J lost 2 bases. The length of the CDR3 is 13 residues. Per germline, CDR1 KGHSH and CDR2 LQKENI. The CDR3: CASSGGTTDTQYF. CDR3 nucleotide sequence: TGTGCCAGCTCGGGAGGGACCACAGATACGCAGTATTTT.

The V call is TRBV12-5, the J call TRBJ2-3; TRBD1 is a possible D gene (5 bases). The CDR3 length is 12 residues. The germline V gene has CDR1 LGHNT and CDR2 FRNRAP. The V gene lost 5 bases and the J gene lost 5 bases, with 8 bases spanning the gap. The CDR3 loop reads CASGLTEDTQYF. The CDR3 region has the DNA TGTGCTAGTGGTCTGACAGAAGATACGCAGTATTTT.

V is TRBV4-1 and J is TRBJ1-6; weak D call: TRBD1 (5 bases). CDR1 MGHRA and CDR2 YSYEKL come from the germline V gene. This CDR3 is built from 15 residues. Trimming stripped 0 bases from V and 10 bases from J, with 13 bases between. Written as DNA, the CDR3 is TGCGCCAGCAGCCAAGAGGGACCAGCAGGGTCACCCCTCCACTTT. Its translation is CASSQEGPAGSPLHF.

This sequence joins TRBV28 and TRBJ1-1; TRBD1 matches 9 bases. V lost 5 bases and J lost 4; bases outside the gene matches: 8. This CDR3 is built from 15 residues. CDR1 and CDR2 (germline): MDHEN, SYDVKM. CDR3 residues: CASSAPGTGFTEAFF. The CDR3 bases are TGTGCCAGCAGTGCCCCCGGGACAGGGTTCACTGAAGCTTTCTTT.

The V call is TRBV11-2, the J call TRBJ2-7; 9 bases fit TRBD1. V lost 6 bases to trimming and J lost 4 bases; unmatched junction nucleotides: 7. CDR1 and CDR2 from the germline V gene are SGHAT and FQNNGV. This CDR3 is 14 amino acids long. The CDR3 DNA sequence: TGTGCCAGCAGATTGACAGGGGGTGGTTACGAGCAGTACTTC. It specifies CASRLTGGGYEQYF.

V and J are TRBV5-6 and TRBJ1-5; tentatively, D is TRBD1 (6 bases). The germline V and J ends were trimmed by 3 bases and 1 base, with 14 bases remaining between them. The CDR3 runs 16 residues. CDR1 and CDR2 (germline): SGHDT, YYEEEE. The CDR3 is CASSWRGGGSNQPQHF. The CDR3 DNA reads TGTGCCAGCAGCTGGCGCGGAGGGGGAAGCAATCAGCCCCAGCATTTT.

The V and J genes are TRBV28 and TRBJ1-1; 7 bases are a match to TRBD1. Germline values: CDR1 MDHEN, CDR2 SYDVKM. V was pared by 2 bases and J by 6 bases, with 3 bases of the junction left unmatched. The CDR3 totals 13 residues. For the CDR3, the DNA is TGTGCCAGCAGTTTAGGGACAGACGCTGAAGCTTTCTTT. Protein: CASSLGTDAEAFF.